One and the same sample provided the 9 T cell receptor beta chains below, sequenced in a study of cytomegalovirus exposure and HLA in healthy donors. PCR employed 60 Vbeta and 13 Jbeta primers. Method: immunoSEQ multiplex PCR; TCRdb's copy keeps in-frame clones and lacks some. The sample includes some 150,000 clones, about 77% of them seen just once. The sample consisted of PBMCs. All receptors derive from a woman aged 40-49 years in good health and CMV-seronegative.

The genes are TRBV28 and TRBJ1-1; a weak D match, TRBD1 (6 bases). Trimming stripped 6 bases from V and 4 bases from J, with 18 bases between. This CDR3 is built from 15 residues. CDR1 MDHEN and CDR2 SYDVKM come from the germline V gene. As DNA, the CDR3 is TGTGCCAGCAGCCCTGGGGGGGCCGGGGTCACTGAAGCTTTCTTT. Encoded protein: CASSPGGAGVTEAFF.

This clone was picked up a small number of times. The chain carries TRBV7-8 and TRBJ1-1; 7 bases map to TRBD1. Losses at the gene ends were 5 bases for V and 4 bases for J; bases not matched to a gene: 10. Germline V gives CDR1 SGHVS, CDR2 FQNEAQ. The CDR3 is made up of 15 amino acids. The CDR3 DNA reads TGTGCCAGCAGCCCATTGAAGGGGGCTGTCACTGAAGCTTTCTTT. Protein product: CASSPLKGAVTEAFF.

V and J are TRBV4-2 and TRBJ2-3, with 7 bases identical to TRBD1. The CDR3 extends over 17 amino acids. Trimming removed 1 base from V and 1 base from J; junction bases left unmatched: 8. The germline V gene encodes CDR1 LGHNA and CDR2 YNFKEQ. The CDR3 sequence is CASSQGDSEDRTDTQYF. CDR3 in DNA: TGTGCCAGCAGCCAAGGGGACAGCGAGGATCGCACAGATACGCAGTATTTT.

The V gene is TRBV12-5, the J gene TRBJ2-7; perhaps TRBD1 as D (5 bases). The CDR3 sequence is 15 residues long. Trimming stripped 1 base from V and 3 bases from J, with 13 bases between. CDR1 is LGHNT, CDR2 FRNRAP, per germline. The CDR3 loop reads CASGLGLGAVYEQYF. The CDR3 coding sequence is TGTGCTAGTGGTTTGGGTCTAGGGGCAGTCTACGAGCAGTACTTC. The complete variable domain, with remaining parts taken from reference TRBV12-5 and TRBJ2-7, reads DARVTQTPRHKVTEMGQEVTMRCQPILGHNTVFWYRQTMMQGLELLAYFRNRAPLDDSGMPKDRFSAEMPDATLATLKIQPSEPRDSAVYFCASGLGLGAVYEQYFGPGTRLTVT.

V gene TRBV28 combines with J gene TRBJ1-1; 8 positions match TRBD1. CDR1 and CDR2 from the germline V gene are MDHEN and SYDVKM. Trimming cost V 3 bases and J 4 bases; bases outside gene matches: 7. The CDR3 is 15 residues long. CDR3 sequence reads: CASSLDRVLATEAFF. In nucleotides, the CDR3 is TGTGCCAGCAGTTTGGACAGGGTTCTTGCCACTGAAGCTTTCTTT.

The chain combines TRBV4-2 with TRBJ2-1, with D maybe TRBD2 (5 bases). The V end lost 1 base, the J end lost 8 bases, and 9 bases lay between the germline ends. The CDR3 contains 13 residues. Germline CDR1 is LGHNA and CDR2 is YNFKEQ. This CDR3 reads CASSQVAADEQFF. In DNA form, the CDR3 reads TGTGCCAGCAGCCAAGTTGCAGCGGATGAGCAGTTCTTC.

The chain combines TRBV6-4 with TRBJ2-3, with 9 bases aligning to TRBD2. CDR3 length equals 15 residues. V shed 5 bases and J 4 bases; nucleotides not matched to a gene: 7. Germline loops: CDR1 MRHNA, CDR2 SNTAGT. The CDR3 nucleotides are TGTGCCAGCAGTTCGACTAGCGGTCGGGCAGATACGCAGTATTTT. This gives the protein CASSSTSGRADTQYF.

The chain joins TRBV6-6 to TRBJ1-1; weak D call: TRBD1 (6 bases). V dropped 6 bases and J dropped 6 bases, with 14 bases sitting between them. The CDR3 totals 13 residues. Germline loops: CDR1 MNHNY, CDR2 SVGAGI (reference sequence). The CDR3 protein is CASSGQRSSEAFF. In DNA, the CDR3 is TGTGCCAGCAGCGGACAGCGGTCATCTGAAGCTTTCTTT.

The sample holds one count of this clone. As DNA, the CDR3 is TGCGCCAGCAGCCCCGGGCTAGCGGGTAAGGAGACCCAGTACTTC. Protein: CASSPGLAGKETQYF. V gene TRBV5-1 combines with J gene TRBJ2-5, with 8 bases aligning to TRBD2. The J segment lost 5 bases and the V segment lost 4 bases, leaving 10 bases of the junction unmatched. Germline assignment: CDR1 SGHRS and CDR2 YFSETQ. The length of the CDR3 is 15 residues.